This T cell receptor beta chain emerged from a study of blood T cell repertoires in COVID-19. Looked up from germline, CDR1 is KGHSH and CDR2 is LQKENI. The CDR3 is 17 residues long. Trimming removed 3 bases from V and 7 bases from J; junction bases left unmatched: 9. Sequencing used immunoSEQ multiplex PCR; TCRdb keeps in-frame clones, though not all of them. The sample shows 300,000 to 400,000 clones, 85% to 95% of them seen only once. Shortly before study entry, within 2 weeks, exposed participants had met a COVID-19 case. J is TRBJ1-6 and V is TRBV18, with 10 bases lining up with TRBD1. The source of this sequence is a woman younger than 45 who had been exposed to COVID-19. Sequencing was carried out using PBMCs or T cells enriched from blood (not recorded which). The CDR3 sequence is CASSPSTGGAGNSPLHF. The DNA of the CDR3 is TGTGCCAGCTCACCTTCGACAGGGGGCGCGGGGAATTCACCCCTCCACTTT.